This TCR beta chain is drawn from a study of blood T cell repertoires in COVID-19 (TCRdb year 2020). Looking at the study overall: Collaborator samples came from the United States, Italy and Spain and covered acute and convalescent phases of COVID-19. Subjects who had been exposed to COVID-19, were actively infected with it, or had recovered from it provided the deeply sampled blood TCRbeta repertoires that made up the dataset. The prospective study material was composed of cDNA or gDNA derived from T cells, B-cell-depleted T cells, or PBMCs. The repertoires were released in a freely available public database meant as a resource for research on the immune response to SARS-CoV-2. Nearly every sample came with metadata listing a de-identified subject ID, COVID-19 status, age in years and sex. The samples were drawn from two sources: the first 160 participants of the ongoing ImmuneRACE study, and 1,200 or so subjects contributed by 6 global collaborators. Where available, HLA class I and class II types were obtained from metadata supplied by the sample provider rather than from assay-based typing.

V gives up 6 bases and J gives up 0 bases, and the segment between their germline ends measures 15 bases. CDR1 MDHEN and CDR2 SYDVKM are derived from the germline V gene. The CDR3 contains 15 residues, cysteine and phenylalanine counted. Only CDR3 DNA is held: 45 bases, read in frame from base 1. About this clone: Its specific antigen is unknown. There are no base qualities to consult, and no much larger clone falls within one base.

The study at large found these results: Clinical and demographic metadata were provided uncurated, with the amount varying by source and participant.

The immunoSEQ Assay, a bias-controlled multiplex PCR, was used to amplify TCRbeta CDR3 regions from genomic DNA. For the original study's pipeline: The number of nucleated cells in each sample was estimated by amplification of reference gene primers within the assay. Sequence reads were collapsed and filtered to measure the absolute abundance of every unique TCRbeta CDR3 rearrangement. For each sample, productive Simpson clonality was calculated as the square root of Simpson's diversity index over productive rearrangements. TCRdb obtained this table from immuneACCESS and retained in-frame rearrangements with V and J assigned. These tables miss some clones; where compared with another copy, unresolved V genes account for less than half of the shortfall, and the remainder is unexplained. Clone size and the V and J calls come from that table; the DNA yielded D and trimming. This sample holds 95,000 to 150,000 clones; roughly 84% were observed only once. Roughly 3.9% of the sample lies in the top ten.

In the prospective study, participants were 18 to 89 years old, resided in approximately 22 geographic areas of the United States, and were enrolled through a virtual design. In the prospective study, participants were assigned to cohorts based on the clinical history participants reported in a screening survey and a study questionnaire. ImmuneRACE Cohort 3 recovered participants were defined by two consecutive negative NP/OP PCR tests, healthcare professional clearance, or symptom resolution. In the prospective study, whole blood, serum and a nasopharyngeal or oropharyngeal swab were collected from each participant by mobile phlebotomists. Participants in the prospective study had the option to provide additional blood draws and questionnaires over a 2-month period. Before DNA extraction, blood samples from the prospective study were shipped at room temperature or frozen.

This TCR was sampled from a woman under 40 who had recovered from COVID-19. Sequences were obtained from PBMCs or T cells enriched from blood (not recorded which). The sequence joins TRBV28 to TRBJ2-7; TRBD2 is perhaps the D gene, given 5 matching bases. The CDR3: CASSVSGESSYEQYF. The DNA sequence is given as TGTGCCAGCAGCGTTTCCGGGGAGAGCTCCTACGAGCAGTACTTC.